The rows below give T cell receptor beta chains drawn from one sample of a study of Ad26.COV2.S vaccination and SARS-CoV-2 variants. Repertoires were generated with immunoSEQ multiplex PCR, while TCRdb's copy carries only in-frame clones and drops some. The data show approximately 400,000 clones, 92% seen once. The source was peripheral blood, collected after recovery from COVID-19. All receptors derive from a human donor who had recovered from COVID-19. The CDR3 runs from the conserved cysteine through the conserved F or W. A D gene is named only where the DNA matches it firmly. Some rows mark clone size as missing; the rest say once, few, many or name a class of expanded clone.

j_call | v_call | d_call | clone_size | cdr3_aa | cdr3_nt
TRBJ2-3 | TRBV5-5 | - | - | CASSSLGLPYTDTQYF | TGTGCCAGCAGCTCTTTAGGGCTACCCTACACAGATACGCAGTATTTT
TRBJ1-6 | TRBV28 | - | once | CAGGTHQSRNSPLHF | TGTGCCGGCGGGACACATCAAAGTAGGAATTCACCCCTCCACTTT
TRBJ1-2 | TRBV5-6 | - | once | CASSSPGPLGLPYGYTF | TGTGCCAGCAGCTCCCCCGGACCTCTGGGCCTTCCCTATGGCTACACCTTC
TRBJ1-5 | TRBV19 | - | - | CASSMMDGNSNQPQHF | TGTGCCAGTAGTATGATGGACGGAAATAGCAATCAGCCCCAGCATTTT
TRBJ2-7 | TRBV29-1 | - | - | CSATQVGEQYF | TGCAGCGCCACCCAAGTGGGCGAGCAGTACTTC
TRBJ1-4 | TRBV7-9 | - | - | CASSLTRFEKLFF | TGTGCCAGCAGCTTAACGCGGTTCGAAAAACTGTTTTTT
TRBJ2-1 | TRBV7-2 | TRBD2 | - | CASSISGGAGNEQFF | TGTGCCAGCAGTATTAGCGGGGGGGCAGGTAATGAGCAGTTCTTC
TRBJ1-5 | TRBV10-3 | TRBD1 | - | CAISERTGAYQPQHF | TGTGCCATCAGTGAGCGGACAGGGGCATATCAGCCCCAGCATTTT
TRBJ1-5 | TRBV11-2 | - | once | CASSSGHSNQPQHF | TGTGCCAGCAGCTCGGGACACAGCAATCAGCCCCAGCATTTT
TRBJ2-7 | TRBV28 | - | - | CASSLRAEQYF | TGTGCCAGCAGTTTGAGGGCCGAGCAGTACTTC